This TCR beta chain was sequenced in a study of T-cell memory formation after mild COVID-19. Study observations and caveats: Among clones contracting day 15 to 85, CD4/CD8 was balanced, whereas later expanders leaned CD4+. Specificity for SARS-CoV-2 was not confirmed among the second-wave clones peaking on day 37.

The V end was cut by 5 bases, the J end by 6 bases, with 20 bases between. The CDR3 contains 15 residues. The germline gives CDR1 SEHNR, CDR2 FQNEAQ (reference sequence). Using constant-segment primers, 5'RACE produced TCR alpha and TCR beta cDNA libraries carrying sample barcodes and UMIs. TCRdb itself ran the 5' RACE reads through MiXCR, one entry per CDR3 protein. The table lists approximately 480,000 distinct CDR3 sequences, about 20% of them singletons. As for this clonotype: Its antigen is unknown.

Sequenced input: PBMCs or a T cell subset sorted from them (not recorded which). This rearrangement joins TRBV7-9 to TRBJ2-7; D is unresolved. The sequence was collected from an adult woman who had mild COVID-19 (a few samples of this study predate the infection). Cell type and time point are not known. The CDR3 loop reads CASSRTGLQWAEQYF. For the CDR3, the DNA is TGTGCCAGCAGCAGGACCGGGCTTCAGTGGGCCGAGCAGTACTTC.